This is a list of T cell receptor beta chains from one sample in a study of beta chain features in type 1 diabetes. Libraries were prepared by immunoSEQ multiplex PCR; TCRdb keeps only in-frame clonotypes and omits some of them. This sample yields about 270,000 clones, of which roughly an eighth are seen a single time; 0.015% to 0.02% belongs to the top ten. Sequenced: naive CD4+ T cells from blood. All receptors come from a man between 25 and 39 years old with type 1 diabetes. CDR3s leave out the opening cysteine and the closing phenylalanine or tryptophan. The D gene is left open where the match is weak.

d_gene: -
v_gene: TRBV25-1
j_gene: TRBJ2-5
CDR3aa: ASSASEDSQETQY

d_gene: TRBD2
v_gene: TRBV27
j_gene: TRBJ2-3
CDR3aa: ASRRLAGEGDTQY

d_gene: TRBD1
v_gene: TRBV28
j_gene: TRBJ1-5
CDR3aa: ASRPSGTGLNQPQH

d_gene: TRBD2
v_gene: TRBV19
j_gene: TRBJ2-1
CDR3aa: ASSIEAGGRNEQF

d_gene: -
v_gene: TRBV9
j_gene: TRBJ1-3
CDR3aa: ASSVAGSVSGNTIY

d_gene: -
v_gene: TRBV5-4
j_gene: TRBJ1-1
CDR3aa: ASSPGGRMNTEAF

d_gene: TRBD1
v_gene: TRBV7-2
j_gene: TRBJ2-3
CDR3aa: ASSSRDSLTDTQY

d_gene: -
v_gene: TRBV10-3
j_gene: TRBJ2-2
CDR3aa: AISVREGAGELF

d_gene: -
v_gene: TRBV28
j_gene: TRBJ2-1
CDR3aa: ASRGDGRGNEQF

d_gene: -
v_gene: TRBV7-3
j_gene: TRBJ1-5
CDR3aa: ASSLGGSSNQPQH

d_gene: TRBD1
v_gene: TRBV28
j_gene: TRBJ2-6
CDR3aa: ASSPRTGRGGANVLT

d_gene: TRBD2
v_gene: TRBV7-8
j_gene: TRBJ2-3
CDR3aa: ASSLSGRDGDTQY

d_gene: TRBD2
v_gene: TRBV28
j_gene: TRBJ2-1
CDR3aa: ASRLAGPWGEQF

d_gene: -
v_gene: TRBV5-1
j_gene: TRBJ1-2
CDR3aa: ASSFPTGLGGYT

d_gene: TRBD2
v_gene: TRBV5-4
j_gene: TRBJ2-1
CDR3aa: ASSLPPWTSGFNEQF

d_gene: TRBD1
v_gene: TRBV7-9
j_gene: TRBJ1-5
CDR3aa: ASSLDGTEYQPQH

d_gene: TRBD2
v_gene: TRBV7-2
j_gene: TRBJ2-7
CDR3aa: ASSLGMERDYYEQY

d_gene: TRBD1
v_gene: TRBV28
j_gene: TRBJ2-7
CDR3aa: ASYRGYEQY

d_gene: TRBD2
v_gene: TRBV15
j_gene: TRBJ2-1
CDR3aa: ATSPGLAGYNEQF